This TCR beta chain was recorded in a study of blood T cell repertoires in COVID-19. About the study: T cells, B-cell-depleted T cells, or PBMCs provided the cDNA or gDNA that served as material.

Participant age was roughly 18 to 89 years, and participants resided in about two dozen US areas. Participant-reported clinical history was the basis for cohort assignment. Original processing methods: Nucleated cell number was recorded as an estimate derived from reference gene primer amplification. TCRdb's copy holds only in-frame clones and misses some; the assay was immunoSEQ multiplex PCR. V, J and clone size are those of that table, while D and trimming were read from the DNA. The sample gives about 250,000 clones, 80% to 90% of which show up once; approximately 2.5% is in the top ten. After removal of 0 bases from V and 2 bases from J, the junction contained 10 bases not matched to a gene. Looked up from germline, CDR1 is LNHNV and CDR2 is YYDKDF (reference sequence). The CDR3 loop spans 21 amino acids.

The receptor's source is a woman aged 18 to 35 who had recovered from COVID-19. The sequencing input was PBMCs or T cells enriched from blood (not recorded which). The V and J genes are TRBV15 and TRBJ2-1; 16 nucleotides agree with TRBD2. The CDR3 DNA sequence: TGTGCCACCAGCAGAGAGGTTGGCGGGACTAGCGGGGGGGCCACCTACAATGAGCAGTTCTTC. Residues: CATSREVGGTSGGATYNEQFF.